The 14 T cell receptor beta chains in this list originate from one sample, sequenced in a study of tumor and adjacent non-tumor tissue in lung cancer (dated by TCRdb to between 2017 and 2018). Receptors were amplified or captured by multiplex PCR. TCRdb shows the sequencer as Illumina HiSeq 2500. TCRbeta libraries were constructed through three rounds of nested PCR with primers (Table S4) according to protocols adapted from ARM-PCR. TCRdb trimmed the raw reads at Q25, called clones with MiXCR and kept productive beta chains. A single entry per CDR3 protein holds the most common genes and DNA from its merged rows. For this sample there are tens of thousands of distinct CDR3 sequences; 74% appear just once. Jointly, the top ten make up 23% of the sample. RNA was isolated from bulk unsorted tissue, and RNA quality was assessed with a NanoDrop ND-1000 and an Agilent 2100. Distant non-tumor tissue taken more than 3 cm from the tumor edge was used as the normal lung sample.

Sequencing was performed on distant non-tumor lung tissue. These receptors came from a woman aged 60-70 years with non-small cell lung cancer.

The chain joins TRBV28 to TRBJ1-2; D might be TRBD1 (6 bases). Germline loops: CDR1 MDHEN, CDR2 SYDVKM. CDR3 size: 13 residues. The CDR3 DNA reads TGTGTCGGCAGTTTAGGAAACAGGGACAGCTACACCTTC. Amino acid sequence: CVGSLGNRDSYTF.

On this clonotype itself: Germline and junction disagree at one end, which may indicate a read error. The CDR3 protein is CTSSLRLAGGPGQETQYF. The CDR3 nucleotides read TGCACCAGCAGCCTCAGACTAGCGGGAGGGCCTGGGCAAGAGACCCAGTACTTC. The chain uses TRBV4-1 and TRBJ2-5; 14 bases line up with TRBD2. The CDR3 loop spans 18 amino acids. Germline V gene sequence: CDR1 MGHRA, CDR2 YSYEKL.

Turning to this clonotype: The conserved phenylalanine or tryptophan is not found at the CDR3 terminus, so this likely reflects a read error. This sequence joins TRBV5-5 and TRBJ1-5; 7 positions agree with TRBD1. CDR3 length: 17 residues. The V segment lost 0 bases and the J segment 5 bases; nucleotides outside the gene matches: 11. The germline V gene has CDR1 SGHKS and CDR2 YYEKEE (reference sequence). This CDR3 is CASSLGSGQGVHQPQHC. CDR3 in DNA: TGTGCCAGCAGCTTGGGATCAGGGCAGGGGGTACATCAGCCCCAGCATTGT.

To note about this clonotype: One junction end disagrees with the germline gene, perhaps due to a read error. The chain links TRBV6-6 to TRBJ2-7, with TRBD1 matching 9 bases. The CDR3 spans 15 residues. Germline CDR1 and CDR2: MNHNY and SVGAGI (reference sequence). This CDR3 is CANSHQTGGDYEQYF. Here the CDR3 DNA reads TGTGCCAACAGTCACCAGACAGGGGGTGACTACGAGCAGTACTTC.

As to this clonotype: Because it lacks the conserved phenylalanine or tryptophan at the end, this CDR3 is likely a read error. The chain links TRBV6-6 to TRBJ1-4, with D possibly matching TRBD1 (6 bases). V was cut by 6 bases and J by 7 bases, with 15 bases left in between. Germline V gene sequence: CDR1 MNHNY, CDR2 SVGAGI (reference sequence). The length of the CDR3 is 14 residues. CDR3 residues: CASSRGGGSEKLFY. In DNA, the CDR3 is TGTGCCAGCAGCCGAGGGGGGGGATCTGAAAAACTGTTTTAT.

Regarding this clonotype: No conserved phenylalanine or tryptophan ends this CDR3, so it is likely a read error. V gene TRBV6-5 combines with J gene TRBJ1-3; tentatively, D is TRBD1 (5 bases). CDR1 and CDR2 (germline): MNHEY, SVGAGI. The CDR3 runs 16 residues. Trimming cost V 4 bases and J 0 bases, with 13 bases left between them. This CDR3 is CASSSLGLDSGNTIYS. CDR3 sequence (DNA): TGTGCCAGCAGTTCCTTGGGGCTAGACTCTGGAAACACCATATATTCT.

The table lists this clonotype with many counts. DNA for the CDR3: TGTGCCAGCAGCGAGGACAGGGGGCTCACTGAAGCTTTCTTT. This codes for CASSEDRGLTEAFF. This chain connects TRBV7-9 to TRBJ1-1; 11 bases map to TRBD1. In germline, CDR1 is SEHNR, CDR2 FQNEAQ (reference sequence). This CDR3 is 14 amino acids long. With V trimmed by 5 bases and J by 4 bases, 3 bases remained unmatched.

This clonotype was seen once. At one of its ends the junction is not consistent with the germline gene, which may arise from a read error. The chain is built from TRBV29-1 and TRBJ2-5; D not resolved. Looked up from germline, CDR1 is SQVTM and CDR2 is ANQGSEA. The CDR3 runs to 11 residues. This chain's CDR3 is CGVVHQETQYF. Written as DNA, the CDR3 is TGCGGCGTTGTGCACCAAGAGACCCAGTACTTC.

Note on this clonotype: An end of the junction differs from the germline gene, which may be a read error. J is TRBJ2-5 and V is TRBV6-5; D may be TRBD1 or TRBD2 (5 bases each). Germline CDR1 is MNHEY and CDR2 is SVGAGI. The CDR3 spans 14 residues. The CDR3 DNA follows: TGTACCAGCAGTGCCCAGGGAGAGGAGGAGGCCCGGTACTTC. This encodes CTSSAQGEEEARYF.

Comments on this clonotype: An end of the junction does not agree with germline; a read error may underlie this. The rearrangement joins TRBV10-2 to TRBJ2-3, with D possibly being TRBD2 (6 bases). Germline V gene data show CDR1 as WSHSY and CDR2 as SAAADI. The CDR3 contains 17 residues. CDR3 coding DNA: TGCGCCAACAGTGGATCGACTAGTGGGGGGAGCACAGATACGCAGTATTTT. Its protein is CANSGSTSGGSTDTQYF.

Comments on this clonotype: An end of the junction differs from the germline gene, which may be a read error. This sequence joins TRBV5-6 and TRBJ2-2; D is unresolved. Germline CDR1 reads SGHDT; CDR2 reads YYEEEE. The CDR3 has 12 amino acids. CDR3 amino acids: CGSSRPTGELFF. The CDR3 DNA follows: TGCGGAAGCAGCAGACCTACCGGGGAGCTGTTTTTT.

In the case of this clonotype: One end of the junction is discordant with germline, which a read error may explain. The J gene is TRBJ1-4, the V gene TRBV11-2; 7 bases map to TRBD1. The CDR3 covers 14 residues. Germline V gives CDR1 SGHAT, CDR2 FQNNGV. Here the CDR3 reads CASNWTGTNGKLFF. CDR3 DNA: TGTGCCAGCAACTGGACAGGAACTAATGGAAAACTGTTTTTT.

On this clonotype: Its ends do not fully match the called genes, so a read error is possible. The chain uses TRBV5-1 and TRBJ2-5; D is tentatively TRBD1 or TRBD2 (5 bases each). Per germline, CDR1 SGHRS and CDR2 YFSETQ. The CDR3 covers 13 residues. The CDR3 here is CASSQRLGETKYF. CDR3 DNA sequence: TGCGCCAGCAGCCAAAGGCTGGGGGAGACCAAGTACTTC.

This clonotype was found a few times. One end of the junction does not line up with germline, which may come from a read error. The chain links TRBV5-1 to TRBJ1-5, with D maybe TRBD1 (6 bases). CDR1 is SGHRS, CDR2 YFSETQ, per germline. CDR3 length: 16 amino acids. CDR3 in amino acids: CTSSLGHADSNQPQHF. The CDR3 nucleotides read TGCACCAGCAGCTTGGGACATGCGGATAGCAATCAGCCCCAGCATTTT.